This TCR beta chain is drawn from a study of T cell responses to AZD1222 COVID-19 vaccine. Study-level information: Pooled together were second doses at about 4 or about 12 weeks.

The CDR3 is 17 amino acids. CDR1 MGHRA and CDR2 YSYEKL come from the germline V gene. Trimming left V 4 bases short and J 8 bases short, with 26 bases between. Study-wide results and caveats: Spike-specific TCR breadth and depth went up after people got two AZD1222 doses.

The method was immunoSEQ multiplex PCR; TCRdb's version includes in-frame clones alone and lacks a portion of them. The sample comprises around 130,000 clones, roughly 88% of which are singletons, and more than 7.5% rests with the top ten. This clone occurred a few times. Antigen unknown. J is TRBJ1-2 and V is TRBV4-1; D perhaps matches TRBD1 (5 bases). The TCR sequence derives from an adult in good health. The sample was peripheral blood, taken on day 0 of AZD1222 vaccination. The CDR3 region has the DNA TGCGCCAGCAGCCCCCTCAATCGGGGGTATGGGATTATGGGCTACACCTTC. Its protein product is CASSPLNRGYGIMGYTF.